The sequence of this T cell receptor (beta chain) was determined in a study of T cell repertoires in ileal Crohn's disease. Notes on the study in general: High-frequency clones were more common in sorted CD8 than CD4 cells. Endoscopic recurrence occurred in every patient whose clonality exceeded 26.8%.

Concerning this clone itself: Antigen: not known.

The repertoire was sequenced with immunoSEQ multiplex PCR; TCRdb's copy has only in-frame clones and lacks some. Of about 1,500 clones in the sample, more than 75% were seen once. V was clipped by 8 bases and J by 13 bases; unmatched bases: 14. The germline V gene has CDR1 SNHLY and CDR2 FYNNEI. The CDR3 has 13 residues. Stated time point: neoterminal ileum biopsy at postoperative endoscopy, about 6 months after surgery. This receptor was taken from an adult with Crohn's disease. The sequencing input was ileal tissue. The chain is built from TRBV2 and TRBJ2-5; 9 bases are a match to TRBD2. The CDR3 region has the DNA TGTGCCAGCGACGAGGGAGCGGGGGGCCGTCTGTACTTC. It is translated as CASDEGAGGRLYF.